The TCR beta chain described here comes from a study of a mutant IDH1 vaccine in newly diagnosed glioma. Study-wide background: Among treated patients, approximately 62% were male and approximately 40% female, and mean age was approximately 43 years. Patients previously underwent radiotherapy, temozolomide, or both, and most underwent both.

TCRdb's copy holds only in-frame clones and misses some; the assay was immunoSEQ multiplex PCR. This table holds 85,000 to 100,000 clones, about four fifths found once. Stated time point: baseline, week 1 (first vaccination visit). Indicated treatment: pre-vaccination baseline after standard-of-care therapy. Germline CDR1 is SGHVS and CDR2 is FNYEAQ. J lost 0 bases, V lost 1 base, and 0 bases had no gene match. This CDR3 contains 17 residues. This material consisted of PBMCs, taken from a glioma patient treated with radiotherapy, temozolomide or both. The chain is built from TRBV7-6 and TRBJ2-6; TRBD1 matches at 10 bases. This clonotype originated in a man aged 35 to 55 with glioma. CDR3 loop: CASSLGTGGSGANVLTF. CDR3 coding DNA: TGTGCCAGCAGCTTAGGGACAGGGGGCTCTGGGGCCAACGTCCTGACTTTC.